Below, 8 T cell receptor beta chains from the same sample are listed, as sequenced in a study of T cell changes during pregnancy in multiple sclerosis. Assay used: immunoSEQ multiplex PCR; TCRdb lists only in-frame clones, some missing. The table has about 40,000 clones, about 91% seen once. The sample in question was CD4+ T cells from peripheral blood mononuclear cells, obtained in the third trimester of pregnancy. Every receptor here comes from a female donor in good health, enrolled as a control in a pregnancy study.

The DNA for the CDR3 is TGTGCCAGCAGCTCCCTAGGGACAGCATATCATTCCTACGAGCAGTACTTC. Translation gives CASSSLGTAYHSYEQYF. The rearrangement joins TRBV7-9 to TRBJ2-7, with 7 positions matching TRBD1. Germline CDR1 is SEHNR and CDR2 is FQNEAQ (reference sequence). Trimming at V came to 4 bases and at J to 1 base, leaving 13 bases not matched to a gene. The CDR3 covers 17 residues.

This sequence joins TRBV6-1 and TRBJ1-4; the D gene is possibly TRBD1 (6 bases). CDR1 and CDR2 (germline): MNHNS, SASEGT. The CDR3 has 14 residues. V was clipped by 6 bases and J by 6 bases, with 14 bases between them. The CDR3 DNA follows: TGTGCCAGCAGGAATCGGGGGGCGGATGAAAAACTGTTTTTT. It specifies CASRNRGADEKLFF.

This sequence joins TRBV11-2 and TRBJ1-2; D ambiguous. The CDR3 extends over 13 amino acids. The germline V gene encodes CDR1 SGHAT and CDR2 FQNNGV. Trimming stripped 3 bases from V and 5 bases from J, with 10 bases between. Here the CDR3 DNA reads TGTGCCAGCAGCTTTTGGGCAGAGTATGGCTACACCTTC. Translation gives CASSFWAEYGYTF.

A single count supports this clone. The chain is built from TRBV2 and TRBJ2-1, with 11 bases identical to TRBD2. V shed 5 bases, J shed 7 bases, and the junction held 19 bases outside the gene matches. This CDR3 is built from 19 residues. CDR1 is SNHLY, CDR2 FYNNEI, per germline. For the CDR3, the DNA is TGTGCCAGCAGTTCAGCTAGCGGGGGGTCTGACTCCAACCGTAATGAGCAGTTCTTC. This codes for CASSSASGGSDSNRNEQFF.

As DNA, the CDR3 is TGTGCCAGCAGTGAGTCGGACAGGGGTAGGAATGAGCAGTTCTTC. It encodes CASSESDRGRNEQFF. The chain combines TRBV28 with TRBJ2-1; 9 bases align to TRBD1. The CDR3 totals 15 residues. The V gene end was trimmed by 5 bases and the J gene end by 7 bases; junction bases not matched to a gene: 9. CDR1 and CDR2 from the germline V gene are MDHEN and SYDVKM.

The chain links TRBV6-5 to TRBJ1-5; D perhaps matches TRBD1 (5 bases). CDR1 and CDR2 from the germline V gene are MNHEY and SVGAGI. V was pared by 0 bases and J by 6 bases, with 12 bases between. The CDR3 length is 15 residues. The CDR3 bases are TGTGCCAGCAGTTACTCCACAGGCCATGGTCAGCCCCAGCATTTT. Protein product: CASSYSTGHGQPQHF.

The chain carries TRBV28 and TRBJ1-1, with D unclear. The germline CDR1 and CDR2 sequences are MDHEN and SYDVKM. This CDR3 has 10 amino acids. Trimming removed 8 bases at V and 2 bases at J, with 3 bases between. The CDR3 DNA sequence: TGTGCCAGCCTCAACACTGAAGCTTTCTTT. Its protein product is CASLNTEAFF.

The J gene is TRBJ2-5, the V gene TRBV27, with TRBD2 matching over 9 bases. V was pared by 3 bases and J by 1 base, with 9 bases of the junction left unmatched. The germline gives CDR1 MNHEY, CDR2 SMNVEV (reference sequence). This CDR3 region has 17 residues. Here the CDR3 DNA reads TGTGCCAGCAGTTTTAGTCCCAGCGGGAGGCCCCAAGAGACCCAGTACTTC. It yields the protein CASSFSPSGRPQETQYF.